This section outlines one TCR beta chain sequence together with its context. No antigen is known for it. TCRdb re-analysed the 5' RACE reads in MiXCR, keeping a single row per CDR3 protein. The table has 260,000 or so distinct CDR3 sequences, 16% seen once. The data stem from a study of T-cell memory formation after mild COVID-19. This CDR3 comprises 13 residues. Germline V gene lookup returns CDR1 MDHEN and CDR2 SYDVKM. Between the trimmed V and J ends, which lost 2 bases and 8 bases, there was a span of 10 bases. Overall study findings and caveats: Clones that contracted clustered mainly in CM and EM if CD4+ and in EMRA if CD8+. Pre-infection memory harbored some responding clones, suggesting cross-reactive memory joined.

Specimen: PBMCs or a T cell subset sorted from them (not recorded which). The chain recombines TRBV28 with TRBJ1-5; no clear D gene. This sequence originates from a man between 18 and 29 years old who had mild COVID-19 (a few samples of this study predate the infection). Cell type and time point are not known. The CDR3 bases are TGTGCCAGCAGTTTAATGATTTCGGAGCCCCAGCATTTT. Protein: CASSLMISEPQHF.